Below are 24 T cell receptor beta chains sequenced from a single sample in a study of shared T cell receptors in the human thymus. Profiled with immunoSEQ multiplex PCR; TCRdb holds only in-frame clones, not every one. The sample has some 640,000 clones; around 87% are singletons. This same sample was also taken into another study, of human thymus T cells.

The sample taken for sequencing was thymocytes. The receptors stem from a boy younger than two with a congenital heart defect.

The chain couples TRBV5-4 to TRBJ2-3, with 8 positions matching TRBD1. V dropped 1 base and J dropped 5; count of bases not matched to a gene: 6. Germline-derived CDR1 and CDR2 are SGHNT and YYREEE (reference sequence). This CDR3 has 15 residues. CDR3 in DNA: TGTGCCAGCAGCTTGAGGGCAGGGGGCGAAGATACGCAGTATTTT. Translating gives CASSLRAGGEDTQYF.

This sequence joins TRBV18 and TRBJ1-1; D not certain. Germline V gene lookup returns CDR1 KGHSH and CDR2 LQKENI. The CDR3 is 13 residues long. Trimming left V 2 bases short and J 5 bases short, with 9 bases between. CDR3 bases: TGTGCCAGCTCACCAAGTTCCAGGACTGAAGCTTTCTTT. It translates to CASSPSSRTEAFF.

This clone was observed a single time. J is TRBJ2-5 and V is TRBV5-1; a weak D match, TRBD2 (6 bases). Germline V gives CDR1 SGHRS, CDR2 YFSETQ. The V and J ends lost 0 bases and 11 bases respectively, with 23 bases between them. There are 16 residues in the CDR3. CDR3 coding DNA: TGCGCCAGCAGCTTGGACCCTTTTGGAGGGCGATGGGAGCAGTACTTC. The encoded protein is CASSLDPFGGRWEQYF.

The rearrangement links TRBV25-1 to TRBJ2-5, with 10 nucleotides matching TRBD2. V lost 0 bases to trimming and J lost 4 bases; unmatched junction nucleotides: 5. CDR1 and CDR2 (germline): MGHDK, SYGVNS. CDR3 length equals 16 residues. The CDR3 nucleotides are TGTGCCAGCAGTGAATACCCGGGACTAGCGACAGAGACCCAGTACTTC. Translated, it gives CASSEYPGLATETQYF.

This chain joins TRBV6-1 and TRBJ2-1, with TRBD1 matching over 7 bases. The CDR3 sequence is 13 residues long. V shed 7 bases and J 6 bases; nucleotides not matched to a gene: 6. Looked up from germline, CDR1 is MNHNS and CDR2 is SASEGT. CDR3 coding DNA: TGTGCCAGCATTGGGACAGCCACCAATGAGCAGTTCTTC. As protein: CASIGTATNEQFF.

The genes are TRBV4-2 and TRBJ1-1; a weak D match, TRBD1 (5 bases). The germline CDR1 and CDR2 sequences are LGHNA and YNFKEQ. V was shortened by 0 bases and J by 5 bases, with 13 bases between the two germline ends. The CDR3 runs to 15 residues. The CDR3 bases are TGTGCCAGCAGCCAAGAAGGGGACTCCCGGACTGAAGCTTTCTTT. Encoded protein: CASSQEGDSRTEAFF.

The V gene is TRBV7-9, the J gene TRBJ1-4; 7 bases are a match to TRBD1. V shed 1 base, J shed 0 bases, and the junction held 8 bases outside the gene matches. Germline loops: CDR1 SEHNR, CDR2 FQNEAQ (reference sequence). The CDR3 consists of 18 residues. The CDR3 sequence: CASSLEGTAVSTNEKLFF. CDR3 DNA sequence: TGTGCCAGCAGCTTAGAGGGGACAGCTGTCTCAACTAATGAAAAACTGTTTTTT.

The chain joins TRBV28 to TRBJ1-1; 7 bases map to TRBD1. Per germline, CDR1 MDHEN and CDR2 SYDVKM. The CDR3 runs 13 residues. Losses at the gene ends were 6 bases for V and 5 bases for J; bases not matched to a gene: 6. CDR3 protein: CASSRLQGTEAFF. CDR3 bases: TGTGCCAGCAGCCGATTACAGGGGACTGAAGCTTTCTTT. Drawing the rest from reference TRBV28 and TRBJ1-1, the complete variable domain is DVKVTQSSRYLVKRTGEKVFLECVQDMDHENMFWYRQDPGLGLRLIYFSYDVKMKEKGDIPEGYSVSREKKERFSLILESASTNQTSMYLCASSRLQGTEAFFGQGTRLTVV.

The CDR3 DNA is TGTGCCTGGGGGACTAATCATATGTACGAGCAGTACTTC. Its translation is CAWGTNHMYEQYF. The rearrangement links TRBV30 to TRBJ2-5; 7 bases agree with TRBD2. Near its end, the DNA agrees better with TRBJ2-7, so the J call may be wrong. The CDR3 sequence is 13 residues long. CDR1 and CDR2 (germline): GTSNPN, SVGIG (reference sequence).

In nucleotides, the CDR3 is TGTGCCAGCAGCTTTTCCGGTAGAGCGGACTACGAGCAGTACTTC. This translates into CASSFSGRADYEQYF. The chain is built from TRBV7-2 and TRBJ2-7; maybe TRBD2 (5 bases). This CDR3 is 15 amino acids long. Germline CDR1 reads SGHTA; CDR2 reads FQGNSA. V shed 3 bases and J shed 3 bases, with 15 bases lying between them.

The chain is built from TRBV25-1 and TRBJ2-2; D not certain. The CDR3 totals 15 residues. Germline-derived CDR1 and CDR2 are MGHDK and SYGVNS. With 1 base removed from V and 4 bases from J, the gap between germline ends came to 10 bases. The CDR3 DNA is TGTGCCAGCAGTGAATGGGCTGGGCGCACCGGGGAGCTGTTTTTT. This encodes CASSEWAGRTGELFF.

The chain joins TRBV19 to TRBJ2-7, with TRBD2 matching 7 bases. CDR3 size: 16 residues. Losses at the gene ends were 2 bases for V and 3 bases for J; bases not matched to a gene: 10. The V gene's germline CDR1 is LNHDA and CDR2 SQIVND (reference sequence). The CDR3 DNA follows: TGTGCCAGTAGTATATTCTACCTAGCGGATCTCTACGAGCAGTACTTC. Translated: CASSIFYLADLYEQYF.

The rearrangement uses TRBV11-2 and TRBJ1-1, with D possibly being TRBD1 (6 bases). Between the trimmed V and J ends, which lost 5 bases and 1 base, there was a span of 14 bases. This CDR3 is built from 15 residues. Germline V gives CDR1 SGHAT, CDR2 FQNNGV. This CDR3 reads CASSPWTVPNTEAFF. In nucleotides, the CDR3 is TGTGCCAGCAGCCCGTGGACAGTACCGAACACTGAAGCTTTCTTT. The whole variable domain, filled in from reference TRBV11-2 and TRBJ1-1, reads EAGVAQSPRYKIIEKRQSVAFWCNPISGHATLYWYQQILGQGPKLLIQFQNNGVVDDSQLPKDRFSAERLKGVDSTLKIQPAKLEDSAVYLCASSPWTVPNTEAFFGQGTRLTVV.

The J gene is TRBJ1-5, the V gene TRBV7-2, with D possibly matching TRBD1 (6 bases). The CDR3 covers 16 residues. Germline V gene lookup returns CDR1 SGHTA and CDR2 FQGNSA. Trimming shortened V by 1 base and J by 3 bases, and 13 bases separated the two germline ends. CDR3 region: CASSLGPRGNNQPQHF. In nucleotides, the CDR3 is TGTGCCAGCAGCTTAGGACCCAGGGGTAACAATCAGCCCCAGCATTTT.

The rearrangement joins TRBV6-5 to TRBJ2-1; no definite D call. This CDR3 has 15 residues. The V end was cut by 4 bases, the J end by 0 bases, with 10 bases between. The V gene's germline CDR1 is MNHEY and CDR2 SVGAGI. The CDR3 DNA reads TGTGCCAGCAGTTCCGGTACGAGCTCCTACAATGAGCAGTTCTTC. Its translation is CASSSGTSSYNEQFF.

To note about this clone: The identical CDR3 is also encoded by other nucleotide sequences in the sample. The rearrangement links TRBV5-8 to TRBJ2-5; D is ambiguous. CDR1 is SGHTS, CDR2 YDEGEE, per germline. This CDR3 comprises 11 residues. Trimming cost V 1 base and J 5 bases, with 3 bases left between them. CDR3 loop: CASSLQETQYF. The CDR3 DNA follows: TGTGCCAGCAGCTTGCAGGAGACCCAGTACTTC.

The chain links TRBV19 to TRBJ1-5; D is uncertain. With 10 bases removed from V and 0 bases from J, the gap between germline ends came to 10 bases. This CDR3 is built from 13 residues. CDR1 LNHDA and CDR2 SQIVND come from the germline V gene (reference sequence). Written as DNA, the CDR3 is TGTGCCACCCCGACATGTAGCAATCAGCCCCAGCATTTT. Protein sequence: CATPTCSNQPQHF.

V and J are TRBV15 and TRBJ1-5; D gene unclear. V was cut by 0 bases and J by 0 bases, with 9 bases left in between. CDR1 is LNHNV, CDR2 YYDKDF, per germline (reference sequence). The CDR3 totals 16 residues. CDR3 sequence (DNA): TGTGCCACCAGCAGAGATCATCGGGATAGCAATCAGCCCCAGCATTTT. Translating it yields CATSRDHRDSNQPQHF.

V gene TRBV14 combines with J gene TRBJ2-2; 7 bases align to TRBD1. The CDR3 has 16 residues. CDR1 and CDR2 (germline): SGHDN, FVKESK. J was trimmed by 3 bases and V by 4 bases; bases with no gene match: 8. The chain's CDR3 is CASSLIQGGDTGELFF. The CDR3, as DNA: TGTGCCAGCAGCCTCATACAAGGGGGCGACACCGGGGAGCTGTTTTTT.

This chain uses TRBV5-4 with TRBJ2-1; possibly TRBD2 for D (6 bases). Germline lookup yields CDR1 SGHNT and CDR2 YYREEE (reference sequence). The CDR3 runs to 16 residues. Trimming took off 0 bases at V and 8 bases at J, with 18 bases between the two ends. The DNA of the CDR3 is TGTGCCAGCAGCTTGGTACGGGGGTACGGCGACGATGAGCAGTTCTTC. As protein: CASSLVRGYGDDEQFF.

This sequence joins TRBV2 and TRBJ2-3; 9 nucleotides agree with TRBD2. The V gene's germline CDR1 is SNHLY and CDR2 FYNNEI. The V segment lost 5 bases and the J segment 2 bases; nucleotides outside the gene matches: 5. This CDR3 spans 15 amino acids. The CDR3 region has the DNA TGTGCCAGCAGTAGCGGGGGGAATACCACAGATACGCAGTATTTT. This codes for CASSSGGNTTDTQYF. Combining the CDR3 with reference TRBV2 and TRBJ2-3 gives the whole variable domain EPEVTQTPSHQVTQMGQEVILRCVPISNHLYFYWYRQILGQKVEFLVSFYNNEISEKSEIFDDQFSVERPDGSNFTLKIRSTKLEDSAMYFCASSSGGNTTDTQYFGPGTRLTVL.

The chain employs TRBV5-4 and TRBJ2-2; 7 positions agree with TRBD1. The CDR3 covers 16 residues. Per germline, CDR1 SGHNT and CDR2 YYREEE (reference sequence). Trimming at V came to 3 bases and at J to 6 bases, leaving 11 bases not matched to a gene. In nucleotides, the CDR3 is TGTGCCAGCAGCTATAGGACAGGCCGTCCGCCCGGGGAGCTGTTTTTT. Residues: CASSYRTGRPPGELFF.

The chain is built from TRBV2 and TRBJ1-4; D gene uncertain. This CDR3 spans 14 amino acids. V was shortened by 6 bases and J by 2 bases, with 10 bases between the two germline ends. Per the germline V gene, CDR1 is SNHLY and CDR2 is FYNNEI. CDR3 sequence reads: CASSRTRTNEKLFF. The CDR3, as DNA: TGTGCCAGCAGCCGCACGAGGACTAATGAAAAACTGTTTTTT.

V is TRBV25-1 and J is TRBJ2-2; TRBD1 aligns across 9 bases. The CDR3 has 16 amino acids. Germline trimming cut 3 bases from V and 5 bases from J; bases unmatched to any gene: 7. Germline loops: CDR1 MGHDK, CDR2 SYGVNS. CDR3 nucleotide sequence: TGTGCCAGCAGTGACTCCGGGACAGGGAGGACCGGGGAGCTGTTTTTT. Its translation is CASSDSGTGRTGELFF.